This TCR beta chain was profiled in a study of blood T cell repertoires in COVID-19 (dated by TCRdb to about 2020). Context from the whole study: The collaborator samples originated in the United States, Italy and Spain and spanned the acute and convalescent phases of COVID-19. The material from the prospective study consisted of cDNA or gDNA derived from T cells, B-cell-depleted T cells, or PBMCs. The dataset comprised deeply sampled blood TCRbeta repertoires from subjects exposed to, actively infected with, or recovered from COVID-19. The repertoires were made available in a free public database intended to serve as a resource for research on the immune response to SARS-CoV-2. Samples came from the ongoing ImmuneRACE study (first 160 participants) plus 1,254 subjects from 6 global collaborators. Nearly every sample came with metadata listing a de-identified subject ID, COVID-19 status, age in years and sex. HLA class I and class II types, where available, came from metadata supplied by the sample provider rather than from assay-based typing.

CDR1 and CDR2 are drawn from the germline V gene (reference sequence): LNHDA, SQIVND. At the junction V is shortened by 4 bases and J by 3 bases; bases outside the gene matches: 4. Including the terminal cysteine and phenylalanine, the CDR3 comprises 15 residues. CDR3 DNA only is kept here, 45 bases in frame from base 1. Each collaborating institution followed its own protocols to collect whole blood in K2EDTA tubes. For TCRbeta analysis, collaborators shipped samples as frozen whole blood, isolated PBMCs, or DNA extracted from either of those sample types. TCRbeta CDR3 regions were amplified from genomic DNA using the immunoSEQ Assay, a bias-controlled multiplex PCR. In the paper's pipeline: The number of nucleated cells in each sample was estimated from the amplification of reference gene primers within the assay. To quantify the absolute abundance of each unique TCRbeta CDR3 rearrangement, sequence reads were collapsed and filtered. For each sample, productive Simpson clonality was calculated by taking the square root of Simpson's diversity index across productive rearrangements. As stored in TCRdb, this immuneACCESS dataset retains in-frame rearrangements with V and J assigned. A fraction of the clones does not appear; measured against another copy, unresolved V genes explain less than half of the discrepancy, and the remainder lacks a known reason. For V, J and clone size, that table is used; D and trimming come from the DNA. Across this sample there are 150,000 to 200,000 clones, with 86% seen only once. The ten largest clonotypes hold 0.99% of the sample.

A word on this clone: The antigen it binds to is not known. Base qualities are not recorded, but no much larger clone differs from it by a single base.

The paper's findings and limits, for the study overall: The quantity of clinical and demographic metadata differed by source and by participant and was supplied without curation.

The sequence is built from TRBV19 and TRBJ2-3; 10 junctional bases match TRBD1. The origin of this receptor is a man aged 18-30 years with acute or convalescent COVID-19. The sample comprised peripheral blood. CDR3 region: CASSTGQGMTDTQYF. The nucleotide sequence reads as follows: TGTGCCAGTAGTACGGGACAGGGGATGACAGATACGCAGTATTTT.